These 3 T cell receptor beta chains originate from one sample sequenced in a study of spatial heterogeneity in lung cancer. General study points: Counts of expanded alpha and beta TCRs within tumors tracked the tumor nonsynonymous mutation count.

Sample time point: sample taken at primary tumor resection. Their cognate antigens are unknown. MiXCR, applied by TCRdb to the 5' RACE reads, yields one record per CDR3 protein. The table lists 6,500 to 9,500 distinct CDR3 sequences, 4.5% to 6% of them singletons. This material consisted of lung tumor tissue, taken at surgery. These receptors all stem from a male donor with early-stage non-small cell lung cancer.

This clonotype was detected ten times or more. The gene calls are TRBV5-1 and TRBJ2-5; no clear D gene. The CDR3 is 14 residues long. V gave up 4 bases and J gave up 1 base, with 11 bases separating them. The V gene's germline CDR1 is SGHRS and CDR2 YFSETQ. Here the CDR3 DNA reads TGCGCCAGCAGCCCCGGACCGTCCCAAGAGACCCAGTACTTC. Translating gives CASSPGPSQETQYF.

The CDR3 loop is CASSDYSEQFF. The CDR3 DNA reads as TGCGCCAGCAGCGACTACAGCGAGCAGTTCTTC. The chain is built from TRBV5-1 and TRBJ2-1; D is perhaps TRBD2 (5 bases). The CDR3 has 11 residues. V lost 4 bases to trimming and J lost 10 bases, with 9 bases between them. Per germline, CDR1 SGHRS and CDR2 YFSETQ.

This clonotype came up a few times. The gene calls are TRBV2 and TRBJ2-7, with TRBD2 matching 8 bases. This CDR3 is built from 13 residues. Germline V CDR1 and CDR2: SNHLY, FYNNEI. Germline trimming cut 8 bases from V and 3 bases from J; bases unmatched to any gene: 6. In DNA, the CDR3 is TGTGCCAGCGCTGTAGCGGGGAGCTACGAGCAGTACTTC. It yields the protein CASAVAGSYEQYF. Variable domain in full (rest from reference TRBV2 and TRBJ2-7): EPEVTQTPSHQVTQMGQEVILRCVPISNHLYFYWYRQILGQKVEFLVSFYNNEISEKSEIFDDQFSVERPDGSNFTLKIRSTKLEDSAMYFCASAVAGSYEQYFGPGTRLTVT.